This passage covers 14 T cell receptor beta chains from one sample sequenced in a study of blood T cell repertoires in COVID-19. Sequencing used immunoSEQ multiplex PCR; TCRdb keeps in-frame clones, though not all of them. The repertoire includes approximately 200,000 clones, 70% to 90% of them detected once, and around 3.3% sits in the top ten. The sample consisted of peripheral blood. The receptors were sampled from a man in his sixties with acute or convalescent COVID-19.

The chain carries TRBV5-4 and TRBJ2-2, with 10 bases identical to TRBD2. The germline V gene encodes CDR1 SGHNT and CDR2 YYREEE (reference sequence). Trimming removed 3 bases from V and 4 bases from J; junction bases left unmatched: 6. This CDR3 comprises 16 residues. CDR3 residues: CASSSSGRVLTGELFF. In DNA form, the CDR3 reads TGTGCCAGCAGCTCGAGCGGGAGGGTGCTCACCGGGGAGCTGTTTTTT.

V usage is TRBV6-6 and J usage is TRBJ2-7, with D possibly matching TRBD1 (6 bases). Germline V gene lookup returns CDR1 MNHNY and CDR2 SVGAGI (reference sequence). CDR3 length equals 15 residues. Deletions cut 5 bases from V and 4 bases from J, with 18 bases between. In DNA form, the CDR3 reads TGTGCCAGCAGTCGCGAAAGCAGGGGCAGGTACGAGCAGTACTTC. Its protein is CASSRESRGRYEQYF.

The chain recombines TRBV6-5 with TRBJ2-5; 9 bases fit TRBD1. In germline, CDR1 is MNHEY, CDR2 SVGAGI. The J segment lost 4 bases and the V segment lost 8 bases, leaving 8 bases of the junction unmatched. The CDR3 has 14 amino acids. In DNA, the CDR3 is TGTGCCAGCGGCACTACAGGGGGCGGAGAGACCCAGTACTTC. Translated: CASGTTGGGETQYF.

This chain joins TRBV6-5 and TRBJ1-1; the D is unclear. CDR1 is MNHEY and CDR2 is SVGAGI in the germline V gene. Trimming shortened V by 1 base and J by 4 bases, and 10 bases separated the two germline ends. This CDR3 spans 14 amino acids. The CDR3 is CASSYWRESTEAFF. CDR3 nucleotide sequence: TGTGCCAGCAGTTACTGGAGGGAGAGCACTGAAGCTTTCTTT.

The CDR3 DNA is TGTGCCAGCTCAGCCGGGACTACAAACAATGAGCAGTTCTTC. Translated: CASSAGTTNNEQFF. The chain combines TRBV18 with TRBJ2-1; 7 positions match TRBD2. Looked up from germline, CDR1 is KGHSH and CDR2 is LQKENI. The V and J ends lost 5 bases and 5 bases, in that order; junction bases with no gene match: 6. This CDR3 comprises 14 residues.

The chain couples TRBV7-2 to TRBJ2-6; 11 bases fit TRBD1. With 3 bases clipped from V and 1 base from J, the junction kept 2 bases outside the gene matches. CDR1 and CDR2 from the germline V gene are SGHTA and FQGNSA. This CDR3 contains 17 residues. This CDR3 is CASSFGTGGSGANVLTF. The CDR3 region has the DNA TGTGCCAGCAGCTTCGGGACAGGGGGGTCTGGGGCCAACGTCCTGACTTTC.

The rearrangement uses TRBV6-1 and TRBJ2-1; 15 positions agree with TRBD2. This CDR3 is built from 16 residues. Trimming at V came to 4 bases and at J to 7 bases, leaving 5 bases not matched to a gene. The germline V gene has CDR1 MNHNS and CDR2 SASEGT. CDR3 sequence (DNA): TGTGCCAGCAGTGCGCCGGGACTAGCGGGAGGTAATGAGCAGTTCTTC. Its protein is CASSAPGLAGGNEQFF.

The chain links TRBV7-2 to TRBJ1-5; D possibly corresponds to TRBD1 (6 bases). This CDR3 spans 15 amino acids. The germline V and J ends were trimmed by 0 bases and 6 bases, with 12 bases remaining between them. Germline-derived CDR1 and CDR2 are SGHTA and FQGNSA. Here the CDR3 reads CASSLAAGDGQPQHF. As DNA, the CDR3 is TGTGCCAGCAGCTTAGCGGCAGGGGACGGTCAGCCCCAGCATTTT.

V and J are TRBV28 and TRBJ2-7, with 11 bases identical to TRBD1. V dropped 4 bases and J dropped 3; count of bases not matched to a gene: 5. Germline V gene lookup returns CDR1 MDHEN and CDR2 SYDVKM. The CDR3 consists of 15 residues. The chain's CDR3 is CASSSPGTGGYEQYF. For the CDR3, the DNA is TGTGCCAGCAGTTCTCCCGGGACAGGGGGCTACGAGCAGTACTTC.

The DNA of the CDR3 is TGTGCCAGTAGATCTCAGGGAGGCAACTATGGCTACACCTTC. Its translation is CASRSQGGNYGYTF. This chain uses TRBV19 with TRBJ1-2; a possible D gene is TRBD1 (5 bases). This CDR3 region has 14 residues. V lost 6 bases and J 2 bases, leaving 13 bases between the germline ends. Germline CDR1 and CDR2: LNHDA and SQIVND (reference sequence).

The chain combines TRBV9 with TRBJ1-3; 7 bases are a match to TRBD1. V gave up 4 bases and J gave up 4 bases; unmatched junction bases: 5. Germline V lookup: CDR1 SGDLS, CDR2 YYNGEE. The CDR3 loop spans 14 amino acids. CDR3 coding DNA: TGTGCCAGCAGCCCACAGGGGTGGGGAAACACCATATATTTT. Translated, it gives CASSPQGWGNTIYF.

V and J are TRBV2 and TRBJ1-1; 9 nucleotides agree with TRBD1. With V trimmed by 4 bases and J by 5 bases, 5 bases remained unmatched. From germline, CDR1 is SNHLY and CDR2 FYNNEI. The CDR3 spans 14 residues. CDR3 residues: CASSVQGAITEAFF. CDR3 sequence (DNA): TGTGCCAGCAGTGTACAGGGGGCGATAACTGAAGCTTTCTTT.

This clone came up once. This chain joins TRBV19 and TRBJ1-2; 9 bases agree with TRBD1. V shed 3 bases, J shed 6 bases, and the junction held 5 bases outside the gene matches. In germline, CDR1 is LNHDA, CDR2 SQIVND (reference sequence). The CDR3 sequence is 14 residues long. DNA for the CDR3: TGTGCCAGTAGTATTGAGGGACAGGGAAATGGCTACACCTTC. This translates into CASSIEGQGNGYTF.

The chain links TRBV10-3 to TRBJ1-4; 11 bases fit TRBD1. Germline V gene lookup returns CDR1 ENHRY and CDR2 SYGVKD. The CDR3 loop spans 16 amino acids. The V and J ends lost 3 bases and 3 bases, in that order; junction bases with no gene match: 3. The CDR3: CAISDGQGAANEKLFF. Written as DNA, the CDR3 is TGTGCCATCAGTGACGGACAGGGGGCGGCTAATGAAAAACTGTTTTTT.